The subject of this entry is one TCR beta chain. Its antigen is still unknown. V was pared by 2 bases and J by 13 bases, with 20 bases between. The CDR3 extends over 14 amino acids. Per germline, CDR1 MNHEY and CDR2 SVGAGI. The record originates from a study of radiotherapy plus CTLA-4 blockade in lung cancer. Study details: Among patients, over 15% showed objective responses, and around 30% had disease control. Study results and caveats: Alongside interferon-beta, early blood T cell clone dynamics were reportedly the best predictor of response.

Sequenced by immunoSEQ multiplex PCR; TCRdb stores in-frame clones only, minus some. The data contain fewer than 100,000 clones, 78% of them singletons. V gene TRBV6-5 combines with J gene TRBJ1-2; the D gene is possibly TRBD1 (6 bases). This receptor was obtained from a human donor with non-small cell lung cancer whose response to radiotherapy plus ipilimumab could not be evaluated. Some clones in this sample may be carry-over from other donors' samples. The source was peripheral blood, collected from a patient treated with radiotherapy plus ipilimumab. This CDR3 reads CASSYGGQTTSRTF. DNA for the CDR3: TGTGCCAGCAGTTACGGTGGACAGACTACCTCGCGCACCTTC.